The rows below give T cell receptor beta chains drawn from one sample of a study of beta chain features in type 1 diabetes. Profiling relied on immunoSEQ multiplex PCR, and the TCRdb table lists in-frame clones only, not all of them. The sample holds 140,000 or so clones, about 9.4% seen once. The sample comprised naive CD4+ T cells from blood. The receptors shown here come from a man aged 18 to 30 in good health. Each CDR3 is given with its conserved first and last residue. The D gene is left open where the match is weak. Clone size appears in some rows only: once, few, many, or a class for an expanded clone.

J gene	clone size	V gene	D gene	CDR3 DNA	CDR3 protein
TRBJ1-5	NA	TRBV27	TRBD1	TGTGCCAGCAGTTTTGCGACAGGGGGCAATCAGCCCCAGCATTTT	CASSFATGGNQPQHF
TRBJ2-7	NA	TRBV4-2	NA	TGTGCCAGCAGCCAAGAGAACAGCTACGAGCAGTACTTC	CASSQENSYEQYF
TRBJ1-4	NA	TRBV6-5	NA	TGTGCCAGCAGTACCTCGAGGACAGCGTTTGAAAAACTGTTTTTT	CASSTSRTAFEKLFF
TRBJ2-3	NA	TRBV7-9	NA	TGTGCCAGCAGCTTAGCGCGAGCAGGGGCCACAGATACGCAGTATTTT	CASSLARAGATDTQYF
TRBJ2-2	few	TRBV11-1	TRBD1	TGTGCCAGCAGCTTCAAGACAGGGGGCACCGGGGAGCTGTTTTTT	CASSFKTGGTGELFF
TRBJ2-7	NA	TRBV11-2	NA	TGTGCCAGCAGCTTGGAGGTGGAGACGGGCGCCTACGAGCAGTACTTC	CASSLEVETGAYEQYF
TRBJ2-2	few	TRBV18	TRBD1	TGTGCCAGCTCACCGACGACAGGGGCCGGGGAGCTGTTTTTT	CASSPTTGAGELFF
TRBJ1-6	many	TRBV7-9	NA	TGTGCCAGCAGCTCGGGGGGGGCGCAGTCACCCCTCCACTTT	CASSSGGAQSPLHF
TRBJ2-2	few	TRBV18	NA	TGTGCCAGCTCACCAGCAGGGATCCCCGGGGAGCTGTTTTTT	CASSPAGIPGELFF
TRBJ1-2	NA	TRBV7-2	TRBD1	TGTGCCAGCAGCGTCGACAGGGGGCGAAATGGCTACACCTTC	CASSVDRGRNGYTF
TRBJ1-2	NA	TRBV11-2	NA	TGTGCCAGCCGCTTGGCAGGTCGAACCTACACCTTC	CASRLAGRTYTF
TRBJ2-1	many	TRBV7-9	TRBD1	TGTGCCAGCAGCGACAGGGTGGATGAGCAGTTCTTC	CASSDRVDEQFF
TRBJ1-4	NA	TRBV6-6	NA	TGTGCCAGCAGACCACAGGGTATGGATGAAAAACTGTTTTTT	CASRPQGMDEKLFF
TRBJ1-4	few	TRBV15	NA	TGTGCCACCAGCAGTTGGGACACCAATGAAAAACTGTTTTTT	CATSSWDTNEKLFF
TRBJ1-5	few	TRBV27	TRBD1	TGTGCCACCGGTACAGGGGGCCGCAATCAGCCCCAGCATTTT	CATGTGGRNQPQHF
TRBJ1-6	few	TRBV14	NA	TGTGCCAGCAGCCAACTACTGAATAATTCACCCCTCCACTTT	CASSQLLNNSPLHF
TRBJ2-7	few	TRBV7-2	TRBD2	TGTGCCAGCACCTTCGTAGCGGGGGCGATAACCTACGAGCAGTACTTC	CASTFVAGAITYEQYF
TRBJ2-1	few	TRBV2	TRBD2	TGTGCCAGCAACGGACTAGCGGGGGGGCTATATGAGCAGTTCTTC	CASNGLAGGLYEQFF
TRBJ2-7	NA	TRBV2	NA	TGTGCCAGCACCAGACAGTCCTACGAGCAGTACTTC	CASTRQSYEQYF
TRBJ2-3	few	TRBV25-1	NA	TGTGCCAGCAGTGTTTCTACCCTTCCAGATACGCAGTATTTT	CASSVSTLPDTQYF
TRBJ1-6	NA	TRBV27	TRBD1	TGTGCCAGCAGTTATATTTGGGGACAGGGGTGGCCCCTCCACTTT	CASSYIWGQGWPLHF
TRBJ1-2	NA	TRBV2	NA	TGTGCCAGAGCCTGGGAGAGAGACTATGGCTACACCTTC	CARAWERDYGYTF
TRBJ2-3	few	TRBV9	TRBD2	TGTGCCAGCAGCGTAGCGGCTAGCGGGGGTTTGGATACGCAGTATTTT	CASSVAASGGLDTQYF